This record concerns one T cell receptor (beta chain) sequence. Produced via immunoSEQ multiplex PCR; TCRdb's table is partial and in-frame only. The data contain about 660,000 clones, around 87% of them singletons. This specimen comes from a study of shared T cell receptors in the human thymus. The germline gives CDR1 SGHNT, CDR2 YYREEE (reference sequence). Trimming cost V 0 bases and J 4 bases, with 19 bases left between them. This CDR3 comprises 17 residues. These same data were also listed under a study on human thymus T cells. That paper adds: Immunologically healthy infants in Finland undergoing congenital heart defect surgery were the donors. In thymic and blood repertoires alike, V and J usage looked biased. Thymic TCR repertoires of unrelated people reportedly overlapped highly.

The origin of this receptor is a boy in the first two years of life with a congenital heart defect. The V and J genes are TRBV5-4 and TRBJ2-5; D possibly corresponds to TRBD1 (5 bases). The sample was thymocytes. The CDR3 is CASSLGDRALQGETQYF. The CDR3 nucleotides read TGTGCCAGCAGCTTGGGTGACAGAGCCCTCCAGGGAGAGACCCAGTACTTC.